This T cell receptor (beta chain) is drawn from a study of T cell repertoires in cytomegalovirus infection. Findings of the study overall: The ex vivo response showed dominance by HLA-C-restricted CMV-specific TCR beta clonotypes. Using cumulative public TCR beta family frequency, the authors identified those who carried CMV together with the relevant HLA.

TCRdb re-called the reads through MiXCR, storing one row per CDR3 protein. This table holds about 120,000 distinct CDR3 sequences, 30% to 35% found once. Trimming shortened V by 5 bases and J by 6 bases, and 13 bases separated the two germline ends. Germline loops: CDR1 MNHEY, CDR2 SVGEGT. The CDR3 is 14 amino acids. A remark on this clonotype: Antigen specificity is unknown.

This receptor was obtained from a human donor in good health (CMV status not recorded). Some clones in this sample may be carry-over from other donors' samples. The rearrangement links TRBV6-2 or TRBV6-3 to TRBJ2-2; possibly TRBD1 for D (6 bases). This sample comprised CD8+ T cells from cultured PBMCs, obtained from culture after CMV antigen stimulation. CDR3 residues: CASSEQGWAGELFF. CDR3 sequence (DNA): TGTGCCAGCAGTGAACAGGGTTGGGCCGGGGAGCTGTTTTTT.